This T cell receptor (beta chain) was found in a study of OX40 agonist ivuxolimab in advanced cancers. The repertoire was sequenced with immunoSEQ multiplex PCR; TCRdb's copy has only in-frame clones and lacks some. The sample includes 84,000 or so clones, 80% to 95% of them seen just once. Study conclusions and caveats: Relatively little clonal expansion, among the lowest observed, appeared in partial responders at 0.1-3.0 mg/kg. Relative to CD4+, CD8+ T cells held more expanded clones on average.

V shed 6 bases, J shed 3 bases, and the junction held 10 bases outside the gene matches. This CDR3 is 14 amino acids long. The germline V gene encodes CDR1 SQVTM and CDR2 ANQGSEA. This clone was detected only once. Its target is unknown. This sequence joins TRBV29-1 and TRBJ1-1; TRBD1 matches 7 bases. This receptor was obtained from an adult with an advanced solid tumor such as melanoma, head and neck, liver or kidney cancer. The sample here was CD4+ or CD8+ T cells sorted from blood, taken in a trial of the OX40 agonist ivuxolimab. The CDR3 sequence: CSVATGTVYTEAFF. CDR3 sequence (DNA): TGCAGCGTCGCGACCGGGACAGTTTACACTGAAGCTTTCTTT.